This T cell receptor (beta chain) was profiled in a study of shared clonotypes between healthy human individuals. Assay runs were performed at deep level. Original processing methods: Filtering differed for immunoSEQ, which gave only junction sequences without quality scores. Here immunoSEQ multiplex PCR was the method, and the copy in TCRdb shows in-frame clones only, minus some. The D gene and trimming were derived from the DNA, and the V and J assignments and clone size from that table. The data show roughly 2.2 million clones, with 93% seen just once and approximately 0.4% held by the top ten. Germline CDR1 is MGHRA and CDR2 is YSYEKL. The CDR3 sequence is 15 residues long. Trimming removed 2 bases from V and 10 bases from J; junction bases left unmatched: 10. This clone is a singleton in its sample.

The clonotype comes from a man in his late teens or twenties in good health. Some clones in this sample may be carry-over from other donors' samples. V and J are TRBV4-1 and TRBJ2-1, with 8 bases aligning to TRBD1. Sequences were obtained from naive CD4+ T cells from PBMCs. Noted subset: CD45RA+ positively selected. CDR3 in amino acids: CASSQPTSGGREQFF. The CDR3 bases are TGCGCCAGCAGCCAACCGACCTCAGGGGGCAGAGAGCAGTTCTTC.